Here is one T cell receptor beta chain with its context. PCR involved 60 Vbeta and 13 Jbeta primers. The assay was immunoSEQ multiplex PCR, and TCRdb's table has in-frame clones only and misses some. This table has some 110,000 clones, 65% to 90% appearing once. The record originates from a study of cytomegalovirus exposure and HLA in healthy donors. The CDR3 loop spans 14 amino acids. In germline, CDR1 is SGHTA, CDR2 FQGNSA. V dropped 5 bases and J dropped 6; count of bases not matched to a gene: 5. Material for sequencing was PBMCs. The J gene is TRBJ2-1, the V gene TRBV7-2; TRBD2 matches 9 bases. This sequence originates from a woman aged 25-40 years in good health and CMV-seronegative. CDR3 loop: CASSPGLASNEQFF. The DNA for the CDR3 is TGTGCCAGCAGCCCTGGACTAGCGTCCAATGAGCAGTTCTTC. The full variable domain, its missing parts supplied by reference TRBV7-2 and TRBJ2-1, is GAGVSQSPSNKVTEKGKDVELRCDPISGHTALYWYRQSLGQGLEFLIYFQGNSAPDKSGLPSDRFSAERTGGSVSTLTIQRTQQEDSAVYLCASSPGLASNEQFFGPGTRLTVL.